This T cell receptor beta chain came from a study of OX40 agonist ivuxolimab in advanced cancers. Background on the study: Under the entry rules, prior anti-PD-1, anti-PD-L1 or anti-CTLA-4 therapy was allowed, and about 40% had some.

As to this clone: Its antigen is currently unknown.

The CDR3 loop spans 16 amino acids. CDR1 is SGDLS and CDR2 is YYNGEE in the germline V gene. The J segment lost 2 bases and the V segment lost 2 bases, leaving 5 bases of the junction unmatched. Sequencing was performed with immunoSEQ multiplex PCR; in TCRdb, only in-frame clones are kept and a portion is missing. The sample yields roughly 49,000 clones, about 85% seen once. Findings of the study overall: What antigens the expanded peripheral T cells recognized was never established. At 0.1 to 3.0 mg/kg and by week 6, clonal expansion occurred in CD4+ and CD8+ blood T cells. Individuals who were partial responders at 0.1-3.0 mg/kg had clonal expansion that ranked among the lowest.

The J gene is TRBJ2-5, the V gene TRBV9, with 11 positions matching TRBD2. This clonotype originated in an adult with an advanced solid tumor such as melanoma, head and neck, liver or kidney cancer. Specimen: CD4+ or CD8+ T cells sorted from blood, collected in a trial of the OX40 agonist ivuxolimab. CDR3 DNA: TGTGCCAGCAGCGTTTCTAGCGGGGGGAGTCAAGAGACCCAGTACTTC. Translation gives CASSVSSGGSQETQYF. Together with reference TRBV9 and TRBJ2-5, the CDR3 gives the full variable domain: DSGVTQTPKHLITATGQRVTLRCSPRSGDLSVYWYQQSLDQGLQFLIQYYNGEERAKGNILERFSAQQFPDLHSELNLSSLELGDSALYFCASSVSSGGSQETQYFGPGTRLLVL.